This T cell receptor beta chain was captured in a study of Ad26.COV2.S vaccination and SARS-CoV-2 variants. Study summary: Donor was in the COV1001 Ad26.COV2.S trial arm.

The treatment here: around 19 received Ad26.COV2.S at low or high dose, single or two shots; about 5 received placebo; per-sample allocation not given. At day 63 after the first vaccine or placebo injection, samples were drawn. Donation came from an adult in Boston who was aged 18-55 years. In its sample, this clone was seen once. TCRdb's copy holds only in-frame clones and misses some; the assay was immunoSEQ multiplex PCR. The sample carries a few hundred thousand clones, about nine tenths recorded once. The CDR3 has 16 residues. The V gene lost 4 bases and the J gene lost 4 bases, with 18 bases spanning the gap.

The V call is TRBV5-3, the J call TRBJ2-1; possibly TRBD1 for D (6 bases). TRBV5-3 is annotated as an ORF whose role is uncertain. The receptor was derived from a person aged 18-60 years who received the Ad26.COV2.S COVID-19 vaccine or a placebo. The sequences come from peripheral blood, collected in a trial of Ad26.COV2.S vaccine versus placebo. Here the CDR3 reads CARSMTGTNDYNEQFF. In DNA, the CDR3 is TGTGCCAGAAGCATGACCGGGACAAACGATTACAATGAGCAGTTCTTC.